A single sample gave rise to the 32 T cell receptor beta chains below, sequenced in a study of cytomegalovirus exposure and HLA in healthy donors. PCR used 60 Vbeta primers and 13 Jbeta primers. Produced via immunoSEQ multiplex PCR; TCRdb's table is partial and in-frame only. The data show about 150,000 clones, roughly 70% seen once. Sequenced: PBMCs. Source of these receptors: a woman in her fifties or sixties in good health and CMV-seropositive.

This chain joins TRBV29-1 and TRBJ1-2; the match to TRBD1 covers 12 bases. The germline CDR1 and CDR2 sequences are SQVTM and ANQGSEA. Trimming removed 2 bases from V and 7 bases from J; junction bases left unmatched: 5. The CDR3 covers 14 residues. The CDR3 sequence is CSVERGTGGLGYTF. The CDR3 DNA is TGCAGCGTTGAAAGGGGGACAGGGGGCCTTGGCTACACCTTC.

The gene calls are TRBV5-1 and TRBJ2-7; 9 bases are shared with TRBD1. Germline V gene sequence: CDR1 SGHRS, CDR2 YFSETQ. The V and J ends lost 5 bases and 5 bases, in that order; junction bases with no gene match: 11. The CDR3 is made up of 15 amino acids. The CDR3 protein is CASSAGQGKNDEQYF. CDR3 in DNA: TGCGCCAGCAGTGCGGGACAGGGAAAAAACGACGAGCAGTACTTC.

The chain carries TRBV25-1 and TRBJ2-2; maybe TRBD1 (5 bases). Trimming removed 7 bases from V and 5 bases from J, with 14 bases in between. The CDR3 is 14 amino acids. Germline V lookup: CDR1 MGHDK, CDR2 SYGVNS. CDR3 protein: CASKGVANTGELFF. CDR3 DNA sequence: TGTGCCAGCAAAGGGGTAGCTAATACCGGGGAGCTGTTTTTT. The whole variable domain, filled in from reference TRBV25-1 and TRBJ2-2, reads EADIYQTPRYLVIGTGKKITLECSQTMGHDKMYWYQQDPGMELHLIHYSYGVNSTEKGDLSSESTVSRIRTEHFPLTLESARPSHTSQYLCASKGVANTGELFFGEGSRLTVL.

This rearrangement joins TRBV7-9 to TRBJ1-5; 12 positions match TRBD1. V lost 5 bases to trimming and J lost 6 bases; unmatched junction nucleotides: 5. Germline V CDR1 and CDR2: SEHNR, FQNEAQ (reference sequence). The CDR3 totals 15 residues. The CDR3, as DNA: TGTGCCAGCAGCCCGGGACAGGGGGCGACTCAGCCCCAGCATTTT. Its translation: CASSPGQGATQPQHF.

The genes are TRBV19 and TRBJ1-1; D is ambiguous. The CDR3 is 14 residues long. V lost 1 base, J lost 1 base, and 7 bases lay in between. Germline CDR1 is LNHDA and CDR2 is SQIVND (reference sequence). CDR3 in DNA: TGTGCCAGTAGTATAGTCGGGGAGAACACTGAAGCTTTCTTT. Translated, it gives CASSIVGENTEAFF.

The chain carries TRBV5-4 and TRBJ2-7; TRBD1 matches 8 bases. Germline V CDR1 and CDR2: SGHNT, YYREEE (reference sequence). This CDR3 spans 12 amino acids. The V and J ends lost 4 bases and 4 bases, in that order; junction bases with no gene match: 1. As DNA, the CDR3 is TGTGCCAGCAGCCGGGACAGGTACGAGCAGTACTTC. Its translation is CASSRDRYEQYF.

The table lists this clone with a few counts. The chain couples TRBV28 to TRBJ1-2; 7 bases agree with TRBD1. Germline V gene sequence: CDR1 MDHEN, CDR2 SYDVKM. This CDR3 has 17 residues. V lost 5 bases, J lost 0 bases, and 12 bases stayed unmatched. The CDR3 here is CASSPTSLGQSNYGYTF. The CDR3 nucleotides are TGTGCCAGCAGTCCTACTTCCCTGGGACAGTCTAACTATGGCTACACCTTC.

This clone occurred a few times. The V gene is TRBV19, the J gene TRBJ1-5; D is possibly TRBD1 (6 bases). The germline V and J ends were trimmed by 6 bases and 3 bases, with 12 bases remaining between them. This CDR3 is 14 amino acids long. Germline values: CDR1 LNHDA, CDR2 SQIVND (reference sequence). CDR3 coding DNA: TGTGCCAGTAGGGCGGGGGCTAACAATCAGCCCCAGCATTTT. Amino acid sequence: CASRAGANNQPQHF.

The genes are TRBV6-5 and TRBJ2-7; weak D call: TRBD1 (5 bases). The germline gives CDR1 MNHEY, CDR2 SVGAGI. The CDR3 runs to 14 residues. V lost 6 bases and J 3 bases, leaving 15 bases between the germline ends. CDR3 sequence (DNA): TGTGCCAGCAGATCGGCAGGGTTTTTCTACGAGCAGTACTTC. It yields the protein CASRSAGFFYEQYF.

V and J are TRBV28 and TRBJ1-2; D is perhaps TRBD1 (6 bases). Trimming cost V 5 bases and J 8 bases, with 12 bases left between them. Germline V gene sequence: CDR1 MDHEN, CDR2 SYDVKM. The CDR3 runs to 12 residues. This CDR3 is CASSTRTEGYTF. CDR3 DNA: TGTGCCAGCAGTACGCGGACAGAAGGCTACACCTTC.

This chain connects TRBV6-4 to TRBJ2-1; 8 bases align to TRBD2. This CDR3 region has 15 residues. V gave up 5 bases and J gave up 2 bases; unmatched junction bases: 5. The germline CDR1 and CDR2 sequences are MRHNA and SNTAGT. The CDR3 reads CASSTSGNTYNEQFF. The CDR3 bases are TGTGCCAGCAGTACTAGCGGTAATACCTACAATGAGCAGTTCTTC.

V is TRBV7-3 and J is TRBJ2-1, with unresolved D. The length of the CDR3 is 11 residues. CDR1 is SGHTA, CDR2 FQGTGA, per germline. Trimming cost V 1 base and J 9 bases, with 4 bases left between them. In DNA, the CDR3 is TGTGCCAGCAGCTTAAGGAGTGAGCAGTTCTTC. Translating gives CASSLRSEQFF. The full variable domain, in which reference TRBV7-3 and TRBJ2-1 provide the parts outside the CDR3, is GAGVSQTPSNKVTEKGKYVELRCDPISGHTALYWYRQSLGQGPEFLIYFQGTGAADDSGLPNDRFFAVRPEGSVSTLKIQRTERGDSAVYLCASSLRSEQFFGPGTRLTVL.

V and J are TRBV20-1 and TRBJ2-5; tentative D call: TRBD2 (5 bases). This CDR3 has 10 residues. V lost 0 bases and J lost 11, with 7 bases in between. Germline CDR1 is DFQATT and CDR2 is SNEGSKA (reference sequence). DNA for the CDR3: TGCAGTGCTAGAGAGGGAGAGCAGTACTTC. It yields the protein CSAREGEQYF.

This rearrangement joins TRBV6-1 to TRBJ1-1; D unresolved. CDR3 size: 13 residues. V was pared by 5 bases and J by 2 bases, with 9 bases between. Germline V CDR1 and CDR2: MNHNS, SASEGT. This chain's CDR3 is CASSRYSNTEAFF. Written as DNA, the CDR3 is TGTGCCAGCAGTCGGTACTCAAACACTGAAGCTTTCTTT.

The table lists this clone with a few counts. The V call is TRBV5-6, the J call TRBJ2-3; 10 nucleotides line up with TRBD2. J gave up 4 bases and V 3 bases, and 8 bases lay outside the gene matches. The CDR3 has 16 residues. Germline V gene sequence: CDR1 SGHDT, CDR2 YYEEEE. This CDR3 reads CASSWLAGELADTQYF. In nucleotides, the CDR3 is TGTGCCAGCAGCTGGCTAGCGGGAGAATTGGCAGATACGCAGTATTTT. Together with reference TRBV5-6 and TRBJ2-3, the CDR3 gives the full variable domain: DAGVTQSPTHLIKTRGQQVTLRCSPKSGHDTVSWYQQALGQGPQFIFQYYEEEERQRGNFPDRFSGHQFPNYSSELNVNALLLGDSALYLCASSWLAGELADTQYFGPGTRLTVL.

Written as DNA, the CDR3 is TGTGCCAGCAGTCTGCTCTCGGGGGATATAGGCTACACCTTC. Encoded protein: CASSLLSGDIGYTF. V and J are TRBV6-1 and TRBJ1-2; possibly TRBD1 for D (5 bases). V was pared by 5 bases and J by 8 bases, with 18 bases between. Germline CDR1 reads MNHNS; CDR2 reads SASEGT. The CDR3 totals 14 residues.

The chain employs TRBV6-1 and TRBJ2-7, with 9 positions matching TRBD2. The length of the CDR3 is 16 residues. After removal of 2 bases from V and 0 bases from J, the junction contained 5 bases not matched to a gene. Germline CDR1 is MNHNS and CDR2 is SASEGT. CDR3 in amino acids: CASSEQRTSASYEQYF. The CDR3 DNA reads TGTGCCAGCAGTGAACAAAGGACTAGCGCCTCCTACGAGCAGTACTTC.

This clone has a handful of counts. V is TRBV19 and J is TRBJ1-1; 8 bases match TRBD1. There are 15 residues in the CDR3. V dropped 7 bases and J dropped 2; count of bases not matched to a gene: 9. Germline V lookup: CDR1 LNHDA, CDR2 SQIVND (reference sequence). This CDR3 reads CASIGQGHSNTEAFF. In nucleotides, the CDR3 is TGTGCCAGTATCGGACAGGGACATTCAAACACTGAAGCTTTCTTT.

This clone was seen once. The chain carries TRBV2 and TRBJ2-5, with 14 bases identical to TRBD2. The V gene's germline CDR1 is SNHLY and CDR2 FYNNEI. Germline trimming cut 5 bases from V and 2 bases from J; bases unmatched to any gene: 4. The CDR3 is 16 residues long. The CDR3 nucleotides read TGTGCCAGCAGTCCCGGGACTAGCGGGAGTCAAGAGACCCAGTACTTC. Its translation: CASSPGTSGSQETQYF. Full variable domain (remainder filled in from reference TRBV2 and TRBJ2-5): EPEVTQTPSHQVTQMGQEVILRCVPISNHLYFYWYRQILGQKVEFLVSFYNNEISEKSEIFDDQFSVERPDGSNFTLKIRSTKLEDSAMYFCASSPGTSGSQETQYFGPGTRLLVL.

This clone has just a few counts. V and J are TRBV5-1 and TRBJ1-1; no clear D gene. V was clipped by 2 bases and J by 1 base, with 9 bases between them. The V gene's germline CDR1 is SGHRS and CDR2 YFSETQ. The CDR3 spans 14 residues. The chain's CDR3 is CASSLFDTNTEAFF. Written as DNA, the CDR3 is TGCGCCAGCAGCTTATTCGACACGAACACTGAAGCTTTCTTT.

This CDR3 is CASSEIIRGAGNTIYF. CDR3 coding DNA: TGTGCCAGCAGTGAAATCATCCGGGGGGCTGGAAACACCATATATTTT. This chain uses TRBV6-1 with TRBJ1-3; perhaps TRBD1 as D (5 bases). This CDR3 region has 16 residues. V lost 2 bases, J lost 2 bases, and 13 bases lay in between. Germline V gene lookup returns CDR1 MNHNS and CDR2 SASEGT.

This rearrangement joins TRBV28 to TRBJ1-1, with a tentative D call TRBD1 (6 bases). In germline, CDR1 is MDHEN, CDR2 SYDVKM. Deletions cut 6 bases from V and 1 base from J, with 12 bases between. The CDR3 is 14 residues long. CDR3 nucleotides: TGTGCCAGCAGCCGACAGGTGAAGAACACTGAAGCTTTCTTT. Protein: CASSRQVKNTEAFF.

The V gene is TRBV5-1, the J gene TRBJ1-1; 7 bases agree with TRBD1. This CDR3 contains 16 residues. In germline, CDR1 is SGHRS, CDR2 YFSETQ. V gave up 3 bases and J gave up 7 bases; unmatched junction bases: 15. DNA of the CDR3: TGCGCCAGCAGCTCACAAATGGGGCAGGGGGGAGGTGAAGCTTTCTTT. It yields the protein CASSSQMGQGGGEAFF.

V is TRBV18 and J is TRBJ2-2; no reliable D call. V lost 6 bases, J lost 1 base, and 15 bases lay in between. This CDR3 contains 16 residues. CDR1 KGHSH and CDR2 LQKENI come from the germline V gene. CDR3 DNA sequence: TGTGCCAGCTCGCCGAGCTTAGCAGAGAACACCGGGGAGCTGTTTTTT. Its translation: CASSPSLAENTGELFF.

The chain joins TRBV5-1 to TRBJ1-5, with a possible D match to TRBD1 (5 bases). The germline V and J ends were trimmed by 4 bases and 3 bases, with 11 bases remaining between them. Looked up from germline, CDR1 is SGHRS and CDR2 is YFSETQ. The CDR3 consists of 14 residues. The CDR3 sequence: CASSPDSLNQPQHF. In DNA form, the CDR3 reads TGCGCCAGCAGCCCAGACAGTCTCAATCAGCCCCAGCATTTT.

The chain joins TRBV10-1 to TRBJ2-7, with 8 positions matching TRBD1. Per the germline V gene, CDR1 is WNHNN and CDR2 is SYGVQD (reference sequence). With V trimmed by 8 bases and J by 6 bases, 12 bases remained unmatched. The CDR3 consists of 14 residues. CDR3 sequence (DNA): TGCGCCAGCCGGCCGGGGACAGGCTCTAGCGAGCAGTACTTC. This encodes CASRPGTGSSEQYF.

This chain uses TRBV10-3 with TRBJ2-2; D is possibly TRBD2 (5 bases). This CDR3 comprises 13 residues. Germline loops: CDR1 ENHRY, CDR2 SYGVKD. Between the trimmed V and J ends, which lost 7 bases and 5 bases, there was a span of 11 bases. The CDR3 DNA sequence: TGTGCCATCAACAAAGGAGGAACCGGGGAGCTGTTTTTT. This encodes CAINKGGTGELFF.

This chain joins TRBV18 and TRBJ2-6; D perhaps matches TRBD2 (5 bases). The CDR3 totals 17 residues. Trimming removed 3 bases at V and 2 bases at J, with 14 bases between. Germline V gene data show CDR1 as KGHSH and CDR2 as LQKENI. This chain's CDR3 is CASSPREGVPGANVLTF. CDR3 nucleotides: TGTGCCAGCTCACCCCGGGAAGGCGTCCCTGGGGCCAACGTCCTGACTTTC.

This chain links TRBV5-8 with TRBJ1-3, with 10 bases aligning to TRBD1. Unmatched junction bases numbered 5, after V lost 4 bases and J lost 4 bases. CDR1 is SGHTS, CDR2 YDEGEE, per germline. This CDR3 has 15 residues. The CDR3 sequence: CASSAGTGEGNTIYF. In DNA form, the CDR3 reads TGTGCCAGCAGCGCCGGGACAGGGGAAGGAAACACCATATATTTT.

This chain links TRBV29-1 with TRBJ2-7; 9 nucleotides match TRBD2. Germline trimming cut 4 bases from V and 5 bases from J; bases unmatched to any gene: 9. CDR1 and CDR2 from the germline V gene are SQVTM and ANQGSEA. The CDR3 consists of 14 residues. CDR3 DNA sequence: TGCAGCGTTGTACCCGGACTAGCGAGAAACGAGCAGTACTTC. It is translated as CSVVPGLARNEQYF.

This sequence joins TRBV10-3 and TRBJ2-5; maybe TRBD1 (5 bases). The CDR3 totals 14 residues. The ends were cut back, 6 bases at V and 1 base at J, with 12 bases in the middle. Germline-derived CDR1 and CDR2 are ENHRY and SYGVKD. The CDR3 coding sequence is TGTGCCATCAGAGATGGACAAACCCAAGAGACCCAGTACTTC. Its protein product is CAIRDGQTQETQYF.

This sequence joins TRBV11-2 and TRBJ1-1, with D possibly matching TRBD1 (6 bases). With 0 bases removed from V and 5 bases from J, the gap between germline ends came to 16 bases. From germline, CDR1 is SGHAT and CDR2 FQNNGV. The CDR3 is 16 residues long. The CDR3 region is CASSLEGAKGGTEAFF. CDR3 DNA sequence: TGTGCCAGCAGCTTAGAGGGAGCCAAGGGGGGGACTGAAGCTTTCTTT.